The 18 T cell receptor beta chains in this list originate from one sample, sequenced in a study of blood T cell repertoires in COVID-19. Generated by immunoSEQ multiplex PCR, the TCRdb table keeps only in-frame clones and is missing some. In the table there are around 170,000 clones, more than 70% of which are singletons. The sample comprised peripheral blood. The receptors derive from a man aged 45-60 years with active or convalescent COVID-19.

The CDR3 sequence is CASSLTGGLGQPQHF. As DNA, the CDR3 is TGTGCCAGCAGCTTAACAGGGGGTTTGGGACAGCCCCAGCATTTT. The V gene is TRBV5-6, the J gene TRBJ1-5; 8 nucleotides line up with TRBD1. Trimming cost V 2 bases and J 7 bases; bases outside gene matches: 8. Germline V lookup: CDR1 SGHDT, CDR2 YYEEEE. The CDR3 is made up of 15 amino acids. The full variable domain, its missing parts supplied by reference TRBV5-6 and TRBJ1-5, is DAGVTQSPTHLIKTRGQQVTLRCSPKSGHDTVSWYQQALGQGPQFIFQYYEEEERQRGNFPDRFSGHQFPNYSSELNVNALLLGDSALYLCASSLTGGLGQPQHFGDGTRLSIL.

The rearrangement uses TRBV5-8 and TRBJ1-5; the D is unclear. Trimming pared 3 bases from V and 11 bases from J, leaving 9 bases between. Germline V gene sequence: CDR1 SGHTS, CDR2 YDEGEE. The CDR3 consists of 11 residues. The CDR3 protein is CASSYAGTQHF. The CDR3 bases are TGTGCCAGCAGCTATGCCGGGACCCAGCATTTT. The entire variable domain, with the rest obtained from reference TRBV5-8 and TRBJ1-5, is as follows: EAGVTQSPTHLIKTRGQQATLRCSPISGHTSVYWYQQALGLGLQFLLWYDEGEERNRGNFPPRFSGRQFPNYSSELNVNALELEDSALYLCASSYAGTQHFGDGTRLSIL.

The chain employs TRBV3-1 (or the pseudogene TRBV3-2) and TRBJ2-4; D perhaps matches TRBD1 (6 bases). Trimming removed 3 bases from V and 2 bases from J, with 17 bases in between. The germline V gene encodes CDR1 LGHDT and CDR2 YNNKEL (reference sequence). CDR3 length: 17 residues. The CDR3 nucleotides are TGTGCCAGCAGCCAGGGACCACAGGGTAAATCCAAAAACATTCAGTACTTC. Translating gives CASSQGPQGKSKNIQYF.

This chain joins TRBV28 and TRBJ2-2, with 7 positions matching TRBD1. Germline lookup yields CDR1 MDHEN and CDR2 SYDVKM. CDR3 length equals 17 residues. With 5 bases clipped from V and 1 base from J, the junction kept 10 bases outside the gene matches. CDR3 region: CASSPQRQGRNTGELFF. The CDR3 DNA follows: TGTGCCAGCAGTCCTCAAAGACAGGGAAGGAACACCGGGGAGCTGTTTTTT. The variable domain in full, completed from reference TRBV28 and TRBJ2-2, reads DVKVTQSSRYLVKRTGEKVFLECVQDMDHENMFWYRQDPGLGLRLIYFSYDVKMKEKGDIPEGYSVSREKKERFSLILESASTNQTSMYLCASSPQRQGRNTGELFFGEGSRLTVL.

V is TRBV7-2 and J is TRBJ1-1, with 8 bases lining up with TRBD1. The CDR3 runs to 17 residues. The V and J ends lost 1 base and 1 base, in that order; junction bases with no gene match: 8. Germline V gene lookup returns CDR1 SGHTA and CDR2 FQGNSA. The CDR3 loop reads CASSLGRQGARNTEAFF. DNA of the CDR3: TGTGCCAGCAGCTTAGGTCGGCAGGGGGCGAGGAACACTGAAGCTTTCTTT.

The chain is built from TRBV7-2 and TRBJ2-7; maybe TRBD2 (6 bases). V gave up 1 base and J gave up 3 bases, with 19 bases separating them. There are 17 residues in the CDR3. Germline assignment: CDR1 SGHTA and CDR2 FQGNSA. The CDR3 nucleotides read TGTGCCAGCAGCTTAGTGGAGGCCGGGGGATGGCACTACGAGCAGTACTTC. Encoded protein: CASSLVEAGGWHYEQYF.

The CDR3 nucleotides read TGTGCCAGCAGCTTGGTTGGGACTACCTCCTACAATGAGCAGTTCTTC. As protein: CASSLVGTTSYNEQFF. The genes are TRBV5-4 and TRBJ2-1; TRBD2 agrees at 7 bases. With V trimmed by 0 bases and J by 0 bases, 3 bases remained unmatched. The germline V gene encodes CDR1 SGHNT and CDR2 YYREEE (reference sequence). The CDR3 runs 16 residues.

The chain uses TRBV7-6 and TRBJ2-1; 11 positions match TRBD2. Germline V gene lookup returns CDR1 SGHVS and CDR2 FNYEAQ. The CDR3 covers 15 residues. V lost 1 base to trimming and J lost 8 bases; unmatched junction nucleotides: 4. The CDR3 DNA sequence: TGTGCCAGCAGCTTAGTACTAGCGGGAGTTGATGAGCAGTTCTTC. Encoded protein: CASSLVLAGVDEQFF.

V is TRBV24-1 and J is TRBJ2-4; 10 nucleotides align to TRBD1. J lost 2 bases, V lost 3 bases, and 6 bases had no gene match. The germline V gene encodes CDR1 KGHDR and CDR2 SFDVKD. The CDR3 covers 17 residues. The CDR3 here is CATSDPGTGDSKNIQYF. Here the CDR3 DNA reads TGTGCCACCAGTGATCCCGGGACAGGGGATTCCAAAAACATTCAGTACTTC.

The rearrangement uses TRBV11-3 and TRBJ2-3; D not resolved. This CDR3 comprises 14 residues. Germline loops: CDR1 SGHNT, CDR2 YENEEA. Trimming removed 5 bases at V and 0 bases at J, with 9 bases between. In nucleotides, the CDR3 is TGTGCCAGCAGCCTCGACGGGAGCACAGATACGCAGTATTTT. Encoded protein: CASSLDGSTDTQYF. Full variable domain (remainder filled in from reference TRBV11-3 and TRBJ2-3): EAGVVQSPRYKIIEKKQPVAFWCNPISGHNTLYWYLQNLGQGPELLIRYENEEAVDDSQLPKDRFSAERLKGVDSTLKIQPAELGDSAVYLCASSLDGSTDTQYFGPGTRLTVL.

This chain uses TRBV24-1 with TRBJ2-5, with D hard to call. Deletions cut 0 bases from V and 1 base from J, with 8 bases between. The CDR3 runs 15 residues. CDR1 and CDR2 (germline): KGHDR, SFDVKD. The CDR3 nucleotides are TGTGCCACCAGTGATTTGCACAACAGCCAAGAGACCCAGTACTTC. Translated, it gives CATSDLHNSQETQYF.

The J gene is TRBJ1-2, the V gene TRBV18; no firm D call. Germline V CDR1 and CDR2: KGHSH, LQKENI. Between the trimmed V and J ends, which lost 3 bases and 6 bases, there was a span of 17 bases. CDR3 length: 15 amino acids. The CDR3 loop is CASSPRGGKENGYTF. The CDR3 nucleotides read TGTGCCAGCTCACCCCGAGGAGGAAAGGAGAATGGCTACACCTTC. The variable domain in full, with the rest retrieved from reference TRBV18 and TRBJ1-2, is NAGVMQNPRHLVRRRGQEARLRCSPMKGHSHVYWYRQLPEEGLKFMVYLQKENIIDESGMPKERFSAEFPKEGPSILRIQQVVRGDSAAYFCASSPRGGKENGYTFGSGTRLTVV.

The V call is TRBV15, the J call TRBJ1-6, with a weak D call TRBD1 (6 bases). CDR1 is LNHNV, CDR2 YYDKDF, per germline (reference sequence). Trimming left V 1 base short and J 5 bases short, with 15 bases between. The CDR3 sequence is 17 residues long. The CDR3 spells CATSRVLGAGDNSPLHF. The CDR3 DNA follows: TGTGCCACCAGCAGAGTTTTAGGGGCAGGGGATAATTCACCCCTCCACTTT.

The genes are TRBV6-2 or TRBV6-3 and TRBJ1-4; D perhaps matches TRBD1 (6 bases). The V and J ends lost 4 bases and 7 bases respectively, with 13 bases between them. This CDR3 is 14 amino acids long. In germline, CDR1 is MNHEY, CDR2 SVGEGT. The CDR3 bases are TGTGCCAGCAGTTCGGACGGACAGTTTGAAAAACTGTTTTTT. Translating it yields CASSSDGQFEKLFF.

The J gene is TRBJ1-4, the V gene TRBV19, with D perhaps matching TRBD1 (5 bases). CDR1 is LNHDA and CDR2 is SQIVND in the germline V gene (reference sequence). The CDR3 totals 14 residues. Trimming removed 4 bases at V and 11 bases at J, with 17 bases between. In nucleotides, the CDR3 is TGTGCCAGTAGTACCAAACCGCCGGGGGGGAAACTGTTTTTT. Translated, it gives CASSTKPPGGKLFF.

V gene TRBV19 combines with J gene TRBJ1-1; 10 bases are a match to TRBD1. Trimming at V came to 6 bases and at J to 3 bases, leaving 1 base not matched to a gene. Germline V CDR1 and CDR2: LNHDA, SQIVND (reference sequence). The CDR3 runs 13 residues. The CDR3 coding sequence is TGTGCCAGTAGGGGGACAGGGGACACTGAAGCTTTCTTT. Translation gives CASRGTGDTEAFF.

The rearrangement joins TRBV5-1 to TRBJ2-2, with 10 bases identical to TRBD2. J was trimmed by 3 bases and V by 2 bases; bases with no gene match: 7. The CDR3 has 17 residues. Germline-derived CDR1 and CDR2 are SGHRS and YFSETQ. CDR3 residues: CASSFDTSGIYTGELFF. In nucleotides, the CDR3 is TGCGCCAGCAGCTTTGACACTAGCGGGATTTACACCGGGGAGCTGTTTTTT.

This chain joins TRBV19 and TRBJ2-7, with 13 bases identical to TRBD2. After removal of 6 bases from V and 6 bases from J, the junction contained 8 bases not matched to a gene. The length of the CDR3 is 15 residues. The germline V gene encodes CDR1 LNHDA and CDR2 SQIVND (reference sequence). The CDR3 loop reads CASSPSTSGGGEQYF. CDR3 sequence (DNA): TGTGCCAGTAGCCCTTCCACTAGCGGGGGGGGCGAGCAGTACTTC.